What follows are 6 T cell receptor beta chains derived from one specimen sequenced in a study of blood T cell repertoires in COVID-19. The table came from immunoSEQ multiplex PCR; TCRdb's copy has only in-frame clones and leaves some out. The sample holds approximately 35,000 clones; roughly 85% are singletons and the top ten take more than 6.5%. The source material was peripheral blood. The receptors were gathered from a man aged 55 to 70 with active COVID-19.

This clone was found a few times. V is TRBV12-3 or TRBV12-4 and J is TRBJ1-2; D is ambiguous. The CDR3 has 12 amino acids. V lost 7 bases to trimming and J lost 2 bases, with 8 bases between them. CDR3 protein: CASTSTNYGYTF. Written as DNA, the CDR3 is TGTGCCAGCACCTCCACAAACTATGGCTACACCTTC.

V gene TRBV19 combines with J gene TRBJ1-1; D call uncertain. Between the trimmed V and J ends, which lost 3 bases and 4 bases, there was a span of 9 bases. The CDR3 consists of 13 residues. The V gene's germline CDR1 is LNHDA and CDR2 SQIVND (reference sequence). CDR3 DNA sequence: TGTGCCAGTAGTATGAAGGAGATCACTGAAGCTTTCTTT. This encodes CASSMKEITEAFF. Together with reference TRBV19 and TRBJ1-1, the CDR3 gives the full variable domain: DGGITQSPKYLFRKEGQNVTLSCEQNLNHDAMYWYRQDPGQGLRLIYYSQIVNDFQKGDIAEGYSVSREKKESFPLTVTSAQKNPTAFYLCASSMKEITEAFFGQGTRLTVV.

The V call is TRBV3-1 (or the pseudogene TRBV3-2), the J call TRBJ2-3; 10 bases agree with TRBD2. The J segment lost 3 bases and the V segment lost 1 base, leaving 4 bases of the junction unmatched. Germline values: CDR1 LGHDT, CDR2 YNNKEL (reference sequence). This CDR3 is 16 amino acids long. This CDR3 is CASSQGSSGRTDTQYF. For the CDR3, the DNA is TGTGCCAGCAGCCAAGGGTCTAGCGGGAGAACAGATACGCAGTATTTT.

This clone was counted a few times. The V call is TRBV5-1, the J call TRBJ2-5, with 7 positions matching TRBD2. Germline values: CDR1 SGHRS, CDR2 YFSETQ. The CDR3 contains 18 residues. Unmatched junction bases numbered 16, after V lost 0 bases and J lost 5 bases. CDR3 sequence reads: CASSLAGLAAWNSETQYF. The CDR3 region has the DNA TGCGCCAGCAGCTTGGCTGGCCTAGCGGCTTGGAACAGTGAGACCCAGTACTTC.

In this sample, this clone turned up a few times. This sequence joins TRBV5-1 and TRBJ2-2, with D possibly TRBD1 on 6 matching bases. This CDR3 is 17 amino acids long. The ends were cut back, 6 bases at V and 5 bases at J, with 23 bases in the middle. Germline CDR1 is SGHRS and CDR2 is YFSETQ. The CDR3 coding sequence is TGCGCCAGCACTCTACCCGTGGGGGCGCCCTCTACCGGGGAGCTGTTTTTT. It encodes CASTLPVGAPSTGELFF.

This clone was observed once. V gene TRBV2 combines with J gene TRBJ1-6, with 10 bases that match TRBD1. With V trimmed by 6 bases and J by 9 bases, 8 bases remained unmatched. This CDR3 comprises 15 residues. CDR1 and CDR2 from the germline V gene are SNHLY and FYNNEI. DNA of the CDR3: TGTGCCAGCAGGGCCCGGGACAGGGGAGTTTCACCCCTCCACTTT. Its translation: CASRARDRGVSPLHF.